Presented here are 16 T cell receptor beta chains from one specimen sequenced in a study of blood T cell repertoires in COVID-19. TCRdb keeps only in-frame clones here, not all; method: immunoSEQ multiplex PCR. The sample holds about 440,000 clones, approximately 90% seen once. The sequencing sample was made of peripheral blood. The source is a woman in her twenties or thirties with acute or convalescent COVID-19.

As DNA, the CDR3 is TGTGCCAGCAACCTGGACAGGGAAGATCAGCCCCAGCATTTT. Protein sequence: CASNLDREDQPQHF. The chain uses TRBV6-5 and TRBJ1-5; 8 bases fit TRBD1. The CDR3 is 14 residues long. V shed 7 bases, J shed 5 bases, and the junction held 7 bases outside the gene matches. CDR1 MNHEY and CDR2 SVGAGI come from the germline V gene.

The chain is built from TRBV30 and TRBJ2-6; D is ambiguous. The germline gives CDR1 GTSNPN, CDR2 SVGIG (reference sequence). The CDR3 runs to 15 residues. The ends were cut back, 0 bases at V and 3 bases at J, with 9 bases in the middle. Here the CDR3 reads CAWSVSPLGANVLTF. The CDR3 nucleotides are TGTGCCTGGAGTGTAAGCCCGCTTGGGGCCAACGTCCTGACTTTC.

The V gene is TRBV6-1, the J gene TRBJ1-2, with TRBD1 identical over 8 bases. Germline CDR1 reads MNHNS; CDR2 reads SASEGT. V lost 2 bases and J lost 7; bases outside the gene matches: 9. The CDR3 has 15 residues. The CDR3 is CASSETGQGYGGYTF. CDR3 in DNA: TGTGCCAGCAGTGAAACCGGACAGGGTTACGGTGGCTACACCTTC.

This clone was observed once. The rearrangement links TRBV23-1 to TRBJ2-7; TRBD2 matches at 8 bases. TRBV23-1 counts as an open reading frame of uncertain function. V trimming: 5 bases; J trimming: 2 bases; junction bases outside the gene matches: 5. The CDR3 length is 14 residues. The CDR3 loop is CASSWNSGTYEQYF. The DNA for the CDR3 is TGCGCCAGCAGTTGGAATAGCGGGACCTACGAGCAGTACTTC.

V is TRBV12-3 or TRBV12-4 and J is TRBJ2-3; the D is unclear. Trimming stripped 6 bases from V and 4 bases from J, with 11 bases between. The length of the CDR3 is 13 residues. Written as DNA, the CDR3 is TGTGCCAGCAGCCCCTCCTGGCCAGATACGCAGTATTTT. Protein sequence: CASSPSWPDTQYF.

In its sample, this clone was seen many times. The chain recombines TRBV4-1 with TRBJ1-6, with 8 bases lining up with TRBD1. The V segment lost 4 bases and the J segment 7 bases; nucleotides outside the gene matches: 9. There are 16 residues in the CDR3. Germline values: CDR1 MGHRA, CDR2 YSYEKL. The CDR3: CASSLSPGQANSPLHF. For the CDR3, the DNA is TGCGCCAGCAGCCTATCTCCGGGACAGGCGAATTCACCCCTCCACTTT.

The chain has TRBV6-5 and TRBJ2-5; weak D call: TRBD1 (6 bases). V was pared by 0 bases and J by 6 bases, with 11 bases between. Germline V CDR1 and CDR2: MNHEY, SVGAGI. CDR3 length: 14 amino acids. The CDR3 here is CASSYSPGVKTQYF. CDR3 coding DNA: TGTGCCAGCAGTTACTCTCCAGGGGTAAAGACCCAGTACTTC.

The rearrangement joins TRBV6-2 or TRBV6-3 to TRBJ1-4; 7 bases agree with TRBD1. The CDR3 consists of 15 residues. Germline V gives CDR1 MNHEY, CDR2 SVGEGT. After removal of 2 bases from V and 7 bases from J, the junction contained 7 bases not matched to a gene. The CDR3 nucleotides read TGTGCCAGCAGTTACCCGGACAGGACTGGTGAAAAACTGTTTTTT. Translating gives CASSYPDRTGEKLFF.

The V and J genes are TRBV6-5 and TRBJ2-7; TRBD2 might be the D (5 bases). This CDR3 is built from 14 residues. Trimming took off 5 bases at V and 2 bases at J, with 13 bases between the two ends. Per germline, CDR1 MNHEY and CDR2 SVGAGI. As DNA, the CDR3 is TGTGCCAGCAGTCGACGTCCCGGGACCTACGAGCAGTACTTC. It encodes CASSRRPGTYEQYF.

DNA of the CDR3: TGTGCCAGCAGTCCATCAGGGGGAGGTGAAGCTTTCTTT. It yields the protein CASSPSGGGEAFF. The chain links TRBV11-2 to TRBJ1-1; TRBD1 agrees at 7 bases. The CDR3 is made up of 13 amino acids. J lost 7 bases, V lost 6 bases, and 8 bases had no gene match. CDR1 and CDR2 from the germline V gene are SGHAT and FQNNGV.

CDR3 loop: CAPINTEAFF. CDR3 sequence (DNA): TGTGCTCCCATTAACACTGAAGCTTTCTTT. This rearrangement joins TRBV19 to TRBJ1-1; D ambiguous. CDR1 is LNHDA and CDR2 is SQIVND in the germline V gene (reference sequence). CDR3 length: 10 amino acids.

This chain connects TRBV7-8 to TRBJ1-2; 10 bases fit TRBD1. This CDR3 has 16 amino acids. CDR1 SGHVS and CDR2 FQNEAQ come from the germline V gene. J gave up 5 bases and V 1 base, and 7 bases lay outside the gene matches. CDR3 residues: CASSLVGGQGVYGYTF. The CDR3 DNA sequence: TGTGCCAGCAGCTTAGTGGGTGGACAGGGGGTGTATGGCTACACCTTC.

This chain connects TRBV28 to TRBJ2-5; D possibly corresponds to TRBD1 (8 bases). V was shortened by 5 bases and J by 5 bases, with 15 bases between the two germline ends. CDR3 length equals 14 residues. Per germline, CDR1 MDHEN and CDR2 SYDVKM. Here the CDR3 DNA reads TGTGCCAGCAGTAAACAGGGGGGAGGGGAGACCCAGTACTTC. Translated, it gives CASSKQGGGETQYF.

The genes are TRBV5-1 and TRBJ2-6; weak D call: TRBD1 (5 bases). The CDR3 extends over 15 amino acids. The germline gives CDR1 SGHRS, CDR2 YFSETQ. Trimming removed 4 bases from V and 1 base from J, with 9 bases in between. The CDR3 is CASSPWTSGANVLTF. Here the CDR3 DNA reads TGCGCCAGCAGCCCCTGGACATCTGGGGCCAACGTCCTGACTTTC. Based on the CDR3 plus reference TRBV5-1 and TRBJ2-6, the full variable domain is KAGVTQTPRYLIKTRGQQVTLSCSPISGHRSVSWYQQTPGQGLQFLFEYFSETQRNKGNFPGRFSGRQFSNSRSEMNVSTLELGDSALYLCASSPWTSGANVLTFGAGSRLTVL.

This chain connects TRBV19 to TRBJ1-1, with D possibly matching TRBD1 (5 bases). Deletions cut 1 base from V and 0 bases from J, with 9 bases between. The CDR3 contains 15 residues. Per germline, CDR1 LNHDA and CDR2 SQIVND (reference sequence). CDR3 nucleotides: TGTGCCAGTAGTATAGCCCAGGGTTTGAACACTGAAGCTTTCTTT. Translation: CASSIAQGLNTEAFF.

CDR3 bases: TGTGCCAGCAGTTCAGGACTAGCGGGGGACTACGAGCAGTACTTC. Amino acids: CASSSGLAGDYEQYF. This chain links TRBV6-5 with TRBJ2-7; 13 positions agree with TRBD2. This CDR3 has 15 amino acids. The V segment lost 4 bases and the J segment 3 bases; nucleotides outside the gene matches: 3. Germline CDR1 and CDR2: MNHEY and SVGAGI.